These 4 T cell receptor beta chains originate from one sample sequenced in a study of blood T cell repertoires in COVID-19. Method: immunoSEQ multiplex PCR; TCRdb's copy keeps in-frame clones and lacks some. Counted here are around 400,000 clones, approximately 87% occurring once; the ten biggest clones make up about 2.1%. The sequencing sample was made of peripheral blood. The receptors here all came from an older woman with COVID-19, enrolled during active disease.

The gene calls are TRBV2 and TRBJ2-7, with 7 bases identical to TRBD2. From germline, CDR1 is SNHLY and CDR2 FYNNEI. This CDR3 is 16 amino acids long. V dropped 5 bases and J dropped 2; count of bases not matched to a gene: 12. The CDR3 coding sequence is TGTGCCAGCAGTTTCGCCTACAGCGGGGCTACCTACGAGCAGTACTTC. It is translated as CASSFAYSGATYEQYF.

The gene calls are TRBV2 and TRBJ1-3; 8 positions match TRBD1. J was trimmed by 0 bases and V by 5 bases; bases with no gene match: 6. CDR1 SNHLY and CDR2 FYNNEI come from the germline V gene. The CDR3 sequence is 16 residues long. The CDR3 here is CASSPTGATSGNTIYF. The CDR3 nucleotides are TGTGCCAGCAGTCCGACAGGGGCCACCTCTGGAAACACCATATATTTT.

In DNA form, the CDR3 reads TGTGCCAGTAGAGACAGGGGGATAATTCATGAGCAGTTCTTC. It yields the protein CASRDRGIIHEQFF. The chain employs TRBV19 and TRBJ2-1; 9 bases align to TRBD1. The ends lost 6 bases at V and 8 bases at J; junction bases unmatched: 8. This CDR3 is 14 amino acids long. Germline loops: CDR1 LNHDA, CDR2 SQIVND (reference sequence).

The CDR3 coding sequence is TGTGCCCGCCTTAAGCGGGGGGTCCACGAGCAGTACTTC. This encodes CARLKRGVHEQYF. V and J are TRBV6-5 and TRBJ2-7; 9 bases match TRBD2. Germline values: CDR1 MNHEY, CDR2 SVGAGI. Trimming took 11 bases from V and 5 from J; bases not matched to a gene: 10. The CDR3 contains 13 residues.